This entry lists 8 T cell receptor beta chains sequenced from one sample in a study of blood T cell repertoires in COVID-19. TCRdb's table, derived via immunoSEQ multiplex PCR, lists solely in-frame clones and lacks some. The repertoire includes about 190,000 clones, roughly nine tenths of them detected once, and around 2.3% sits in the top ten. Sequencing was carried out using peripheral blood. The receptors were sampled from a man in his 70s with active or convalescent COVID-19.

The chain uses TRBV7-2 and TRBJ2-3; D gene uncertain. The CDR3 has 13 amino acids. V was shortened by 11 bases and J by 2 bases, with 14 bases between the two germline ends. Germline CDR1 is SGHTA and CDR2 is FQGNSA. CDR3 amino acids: CACSPGYTDTQYF. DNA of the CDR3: TGTGCCTGCTCTCCGGGTTACACAGATACGCAGTATTTT.

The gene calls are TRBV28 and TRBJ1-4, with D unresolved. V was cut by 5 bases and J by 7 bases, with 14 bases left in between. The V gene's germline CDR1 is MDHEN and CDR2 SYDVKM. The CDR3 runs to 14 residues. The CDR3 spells CASSPRGLSEKLFF. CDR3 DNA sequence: TGTGCCAGCAGTCCTCGAGGGTTATCTGAAAAACTGTTTTTT.

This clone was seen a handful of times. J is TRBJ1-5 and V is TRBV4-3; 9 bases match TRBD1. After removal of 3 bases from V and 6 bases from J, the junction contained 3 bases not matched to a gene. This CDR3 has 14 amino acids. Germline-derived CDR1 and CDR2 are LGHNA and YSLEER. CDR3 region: CASSQDRGFQPQHF. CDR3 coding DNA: TGCGCCAGCAGCCAGGACAGGGGTTTTCAGCCCCAGCATTTT.

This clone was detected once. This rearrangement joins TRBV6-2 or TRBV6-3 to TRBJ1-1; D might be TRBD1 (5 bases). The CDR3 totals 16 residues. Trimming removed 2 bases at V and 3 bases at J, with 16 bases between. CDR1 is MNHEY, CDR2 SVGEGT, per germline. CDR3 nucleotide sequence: TGTGCCAGCAGTTACCCCGGGGAGGTCAGGGACACTGAAGCTTTCTTT. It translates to CASSYPGEVRDTEAFF.

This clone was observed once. This chain's CDR3 is CASSARLSSYNEQFF. In nucleotides, the CDR3 is TGTGCCAGCAGCGCAAGACTGAGCTCCTACAATGAGCAGTTCTTC. The chain employs TRBV9 and TRBJ2-1, with D uncertain. Germline V gene data show CDR1 as SGDLS and CDR2 as YYNGEE. With 3 bases removed from V and 0 bases from J, the gap between germline ends came to 10 bases. The CDR3 runs 15 residues. The entire variable domain, with the rest obtained from reference TRBV9 and TRBJ2-1, is as follows: DSGVTQTPKHLITATGQRVTLRCSPRSGDLSVYWYQQSLDQGLQFLIQYYNGEERAKGNILERFSAQQFPDLHSELNLSSLELGDSALYFCASSARLSSYNEQFFGPGTRLTVL.

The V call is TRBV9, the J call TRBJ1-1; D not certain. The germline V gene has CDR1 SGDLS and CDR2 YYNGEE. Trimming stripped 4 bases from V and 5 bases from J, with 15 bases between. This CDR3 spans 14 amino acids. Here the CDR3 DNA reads TGTGCCAGCAGCCCCAAAGGAGGGAGGACTGAAGCTTTCTTT. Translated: CASSPKGGRTEAFF.

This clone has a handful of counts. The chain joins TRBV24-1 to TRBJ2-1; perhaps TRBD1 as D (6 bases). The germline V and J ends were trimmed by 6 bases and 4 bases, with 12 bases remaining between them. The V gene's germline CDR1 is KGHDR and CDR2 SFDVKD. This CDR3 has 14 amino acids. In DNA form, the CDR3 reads TGTGCCACCAGTTTGACAGGAGAATACAATGAGCAGTTCTTC. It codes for CATSLTGEYNEQFF.

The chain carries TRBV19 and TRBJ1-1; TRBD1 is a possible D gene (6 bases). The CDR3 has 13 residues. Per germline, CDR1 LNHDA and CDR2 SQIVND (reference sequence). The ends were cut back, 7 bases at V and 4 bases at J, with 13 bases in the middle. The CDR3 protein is CASIQTGRTEAFF. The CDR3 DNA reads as TGTGCCAGTATTCAAACAGGGCGCACTGAAGCTTTCTTT.